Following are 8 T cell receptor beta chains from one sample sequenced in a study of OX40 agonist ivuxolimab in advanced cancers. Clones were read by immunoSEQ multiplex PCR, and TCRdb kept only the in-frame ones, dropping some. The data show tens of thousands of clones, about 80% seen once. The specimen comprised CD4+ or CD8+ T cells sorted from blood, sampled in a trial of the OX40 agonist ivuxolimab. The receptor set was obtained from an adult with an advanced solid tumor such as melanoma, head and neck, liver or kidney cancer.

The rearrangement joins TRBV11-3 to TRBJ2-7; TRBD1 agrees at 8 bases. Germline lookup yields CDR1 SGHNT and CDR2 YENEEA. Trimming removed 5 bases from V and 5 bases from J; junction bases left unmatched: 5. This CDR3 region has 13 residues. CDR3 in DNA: TGTGCCAGCAGCCGGACAGGGATCAACGAGCAGTACTTC. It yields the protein CASSRTGINEQYF.

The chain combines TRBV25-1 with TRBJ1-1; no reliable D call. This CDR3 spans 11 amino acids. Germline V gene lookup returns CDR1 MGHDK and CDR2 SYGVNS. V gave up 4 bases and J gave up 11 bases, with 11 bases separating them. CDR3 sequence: CASSVSWRAFF. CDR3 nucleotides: TGTGCCAGCAGTGTTTCTTGGCGGGCTTTCTTT.

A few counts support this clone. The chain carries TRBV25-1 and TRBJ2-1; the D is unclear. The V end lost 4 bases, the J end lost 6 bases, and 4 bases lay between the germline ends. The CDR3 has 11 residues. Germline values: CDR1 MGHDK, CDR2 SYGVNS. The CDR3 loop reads CASSVLNEQFF. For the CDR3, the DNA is TGTGCCAGCAGTGTTCTCAATGAGCAGTTCTTC.

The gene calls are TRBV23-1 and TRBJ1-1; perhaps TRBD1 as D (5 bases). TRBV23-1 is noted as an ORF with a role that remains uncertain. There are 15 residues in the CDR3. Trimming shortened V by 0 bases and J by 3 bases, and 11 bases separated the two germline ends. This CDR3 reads CASSQSFRRDTEAFF. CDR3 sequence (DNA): TGCGCCAGCAGTCAATCCTTCCGCAGGGACACTGAAGCTTTCTTT.

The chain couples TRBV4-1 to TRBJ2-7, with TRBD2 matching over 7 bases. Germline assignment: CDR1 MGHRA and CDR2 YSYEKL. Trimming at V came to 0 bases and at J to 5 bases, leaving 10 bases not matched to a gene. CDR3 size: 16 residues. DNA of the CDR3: TGCGCCAGCAGCCAAGATTTGGCGGGGGTTTGGAACGAGCAGTACTTC. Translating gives CASSQDLAGVWNEQYF.

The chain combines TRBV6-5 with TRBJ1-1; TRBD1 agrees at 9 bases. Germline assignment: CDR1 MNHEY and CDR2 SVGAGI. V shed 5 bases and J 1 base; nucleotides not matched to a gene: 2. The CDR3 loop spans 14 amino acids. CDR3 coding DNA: TGTGCCAGCAGTAGGGACAGGGCGAACACTGAAGCTTTCTTT. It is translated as CASSRDRANTEAFF.

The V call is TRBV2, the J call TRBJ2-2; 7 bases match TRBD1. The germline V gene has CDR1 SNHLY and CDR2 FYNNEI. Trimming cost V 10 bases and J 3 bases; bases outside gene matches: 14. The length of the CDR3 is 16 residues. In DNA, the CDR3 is TGTGCCACTTCCTCCCCGGGACAGCGCGACACCGGGGAGCTGTTTTTT. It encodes CATSSPGQRDTGELFF.

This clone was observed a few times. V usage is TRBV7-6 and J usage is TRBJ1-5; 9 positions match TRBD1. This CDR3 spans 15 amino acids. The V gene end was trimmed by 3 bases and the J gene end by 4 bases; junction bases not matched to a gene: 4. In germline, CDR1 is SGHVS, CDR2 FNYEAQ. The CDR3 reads CASSLNRGQNQPQHF. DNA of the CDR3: TGTGCCAGCAGCTTGAACAGGGGGCAGAATCAGCCCCAGCATTTT. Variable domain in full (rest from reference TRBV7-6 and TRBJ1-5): GAGVSQSPRYKVTKRGQDVALRCDPISGHVSLYWYRQALGQGPEFLTYFNYEAQQDKSGLPNDRFSAERPEGSISTLTIQRTEQRDSAMYRCASSLNRGQNQPQHFGDGTRLSIL.